This T cell receptor beta chain came from a study of cytomegalovirus exposure and HLA in healthy donors. This clone was seen only a few times. Amplification used 60 Vbeta primers and 13 Jbeta primers. Profiled with immunoSEQ multiplex PCR; TCRdb holds only in-frame clones, not every one. The table lists some 190,000 clones, around 81% of them singletons. V was pared by 8 bases and J by 4 bases, with 17 bases between. CDR3 length: 14 amino acids. Germline V CDR1 and CDR2: MNHEY, SVGAGI. This TCR came from a man younger than 30 in good health and CMV-seronegative. The sequencing input was PBMCs. The chain recombines TRBV6-5 with TRBJ1-1; possibly TRBD1 for D (5 bases). CDR3 nucleotides: TGTGCCAGCCAACACAACGGAGGGGCCACTGAAGCTTTCTTT. Protein product: CASQHNGGATEAFF.